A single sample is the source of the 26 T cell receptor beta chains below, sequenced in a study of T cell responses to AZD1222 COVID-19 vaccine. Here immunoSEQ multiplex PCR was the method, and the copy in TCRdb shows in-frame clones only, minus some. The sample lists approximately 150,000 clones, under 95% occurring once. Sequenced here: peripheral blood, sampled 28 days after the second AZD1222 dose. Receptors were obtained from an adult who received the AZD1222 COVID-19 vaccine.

The CDR3 region is CASSYGTVNEQFF. The CDR3 DNA reads TGTGCCAGCAGTTATGGGACAGTTAATGAGCAGTTCTTC. The chain links TRBV6-6 to TRBJ2-1; TRBD1 aligns across 7 bases. Losses at the gene ends were 3 bases for V and 7 bases for J; bases not matched to a gene: 3. The CDR3 spans 13 residues. The germline V gene has CDR1 MNHNY and CDR2 SVGAGI (reference sequence).

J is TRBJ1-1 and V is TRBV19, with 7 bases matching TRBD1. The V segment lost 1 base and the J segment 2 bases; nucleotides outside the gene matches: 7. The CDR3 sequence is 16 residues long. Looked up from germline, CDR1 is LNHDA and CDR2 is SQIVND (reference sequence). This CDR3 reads CASSIGDSPVNTEAFF. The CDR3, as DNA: TGTGCCAGTAGTATAGGGGACAGCCCGGTTAACACTGAAGCTTTCTTT.

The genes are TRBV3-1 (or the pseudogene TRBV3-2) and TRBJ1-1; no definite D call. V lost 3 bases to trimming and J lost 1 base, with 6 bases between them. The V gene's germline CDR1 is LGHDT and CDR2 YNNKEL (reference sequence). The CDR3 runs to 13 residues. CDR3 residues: CASSHDGNTEAFF. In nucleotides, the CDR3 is TGTGCCAGCAGCCATGATGGGAACACTGAAGCTTTCTTT.

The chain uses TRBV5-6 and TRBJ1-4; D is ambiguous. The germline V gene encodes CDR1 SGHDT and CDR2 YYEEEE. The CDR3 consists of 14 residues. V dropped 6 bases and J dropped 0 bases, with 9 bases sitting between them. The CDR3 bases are TGTGCCAGCACCTCACTTGCAACTAATGAAAAACTGTTTTTT. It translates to CASTSLATNEKLFF.

The CDR3 is CASTSGLAGGADTQYF. The CDR3 DNA follows: TGTGCCAGCACCTCGGGACTAGCGGGGGGGGCAGATACGCAGTATTTT. The rearrangement links TRBV7-8 to TRBJ2-3, with TRBD2 identical over 16 bases. CDR1 and CDR2 from the germline V gene are SGHVS and FQNEAQ. Trimming removed 7 bases from V and 4 bases from J; junction bases left unmatched: 5. This CDR3 has 16 amino acids. The full variable domain, with the rest looked up from reference TRBV7-8 and TRBJ2-3, is GAGVSQSPRYKVAKRGQDVALRCDPISGHVSLFWYQQALGQGPEFLTYFQNEAQLDKSGLPSDRFFAERPEGSVSTLKIQRTQQEDSAVYLCASTSGLAGGADTQYFGPGTRLTVL.

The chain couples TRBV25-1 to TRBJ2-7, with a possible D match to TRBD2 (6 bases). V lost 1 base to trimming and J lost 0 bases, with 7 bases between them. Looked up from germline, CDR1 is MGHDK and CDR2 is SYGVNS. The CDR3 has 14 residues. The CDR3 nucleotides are TGTGCCAGCAGTGAATGGAGGGACTCCTACGAGCAGTACTTC. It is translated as CASSEWRDSYEQYF.

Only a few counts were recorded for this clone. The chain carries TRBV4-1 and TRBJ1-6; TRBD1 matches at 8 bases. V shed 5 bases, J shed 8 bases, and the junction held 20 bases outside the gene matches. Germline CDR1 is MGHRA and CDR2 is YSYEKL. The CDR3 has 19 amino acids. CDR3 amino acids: CASSSSGTGRPLGDSPLHF. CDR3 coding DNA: TGCGCCAGCAGCAGCTCCGGGACAGGCCGACCTTTGGGGGATTCACCCCTCCACTTT.

The CDR3 is CASSSDITLRSYGYTF. The DNA of the CDR3 is TGTGCCAGCAGTTCAGACATCACTTTACGCTCCTATGGCTACACCTTC. This sequence joins TRBV6-5 and TRBJ1-2; D not certain. The CDR3 is made up of 16 amino acids. V was trimmed by 4 bases and J by 4 bases, leaving 19 bases between them. The germline CDR1 and CDR2 sequences are MNHEY and SVGAGI.

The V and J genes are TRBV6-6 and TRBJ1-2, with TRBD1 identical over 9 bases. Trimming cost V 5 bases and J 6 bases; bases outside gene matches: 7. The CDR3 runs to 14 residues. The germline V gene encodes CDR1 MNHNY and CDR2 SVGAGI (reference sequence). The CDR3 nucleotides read TGTGCCAGCAGTCCCGCCGGGACAGGGCATGGCTACACCTTC. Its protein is CASSPAGTGHGYTF.

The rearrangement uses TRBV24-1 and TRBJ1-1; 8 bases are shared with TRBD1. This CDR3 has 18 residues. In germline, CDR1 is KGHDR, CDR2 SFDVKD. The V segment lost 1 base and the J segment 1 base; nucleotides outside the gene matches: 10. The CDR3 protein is CATSDFRPTGGENTEAFF. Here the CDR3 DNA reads TGTGCCACCAGTGATTTCCGTCCCACAGGGGGAGAGAACACTGAAGCTTTCTTT.

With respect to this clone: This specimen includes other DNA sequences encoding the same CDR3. CDR3 DNA: TGTGCCTGGAGTGTGGGAGGTAATACTGAAGCTTTCTTT. Translating it yields CAWSVGGNTEAFF. The chain links TRBV30 to TRBJ1-1; D is unclear. Deletions cut 0 bases from V and 5 bases from J, with 10 bases between. Germline values: CDR1 GTSNPN, CDR2 SVGIG (reference sequence). This CDR3 region has 13 residues.

The CDR3 region is CASSPTLAVIQETQYF. The CDR3, as DNA: TGTGCCAGCAGCCCGACTCTAGCGGTGATACAAGAGACCCAGTACTTC. This sequence joins TRBV7-2 and TRBJ2-5; 7 nucleotides align to TRBD2. The CDR3 extends over 16 amino acids. Per germline, CDR1 SGHTA and CDR2 FQGNSA. V trimming: 5 bases; J trimming: 2 bases; junction bases outside the gene matches: 11.

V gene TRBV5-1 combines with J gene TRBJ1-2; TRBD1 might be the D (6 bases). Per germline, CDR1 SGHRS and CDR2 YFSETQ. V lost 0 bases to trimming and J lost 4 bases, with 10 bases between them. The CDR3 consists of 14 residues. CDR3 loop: CASSLGGTPYGYTF. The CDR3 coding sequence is TGCGCCAGCAGCTTGGGCGGGACACCCTATGGCTACACCTTC. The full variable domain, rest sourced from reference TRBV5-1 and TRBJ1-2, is KAGVTQTPRYLIKTRGQQVTLSCSPISGHRSVSWYQQTPGQGLQFLFEYFSETQRNKGNFPGRFSGRQFSNSRSEMNVSTLELGDSALYLCASSLGGTPYGYTFGSGTRLTVV.

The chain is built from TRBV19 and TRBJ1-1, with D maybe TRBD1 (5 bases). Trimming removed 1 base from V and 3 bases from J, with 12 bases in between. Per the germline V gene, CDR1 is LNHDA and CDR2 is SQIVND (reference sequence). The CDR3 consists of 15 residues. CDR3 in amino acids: CASSIVPGGDTEAFF. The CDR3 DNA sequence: TGTGCCAGTAGTATAGTTCCCGGGGGGGACACTGAAGCTTTCTTT.

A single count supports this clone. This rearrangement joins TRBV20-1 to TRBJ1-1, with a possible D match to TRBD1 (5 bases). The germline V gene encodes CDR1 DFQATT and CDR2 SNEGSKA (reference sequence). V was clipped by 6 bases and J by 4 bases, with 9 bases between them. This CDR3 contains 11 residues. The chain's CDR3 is CSARVGTEAFF. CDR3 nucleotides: TGCAGTGCCAGGGTCGGCACTGAAGCTTTCTTT.

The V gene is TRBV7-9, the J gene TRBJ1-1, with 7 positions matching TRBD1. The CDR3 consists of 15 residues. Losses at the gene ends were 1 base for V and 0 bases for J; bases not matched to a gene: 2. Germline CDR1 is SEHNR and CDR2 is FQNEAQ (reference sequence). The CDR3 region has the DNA TGTGCCAGCAGCTTAGGGGGACAGTTGAACACTGAAGCTTTCTTT. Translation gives CASSLGGQLNTEAFF.

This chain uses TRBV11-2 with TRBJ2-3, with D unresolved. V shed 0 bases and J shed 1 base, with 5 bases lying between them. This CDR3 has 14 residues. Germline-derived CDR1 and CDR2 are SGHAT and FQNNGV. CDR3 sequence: CASSLDWGTDTQYF. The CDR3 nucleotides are TGTGCCAGCAGCTTAGATTGGGGCACAGATACGCAGTATTTT.

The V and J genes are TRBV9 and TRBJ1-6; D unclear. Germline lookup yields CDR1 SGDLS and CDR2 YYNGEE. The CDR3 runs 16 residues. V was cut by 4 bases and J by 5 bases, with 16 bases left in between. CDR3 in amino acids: CASSRYPRRDNSPLHF. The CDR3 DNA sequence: TGTGCCAGCAGCCGATACCCCAGAAGAGATAATTCACCCCTCCACTTT.

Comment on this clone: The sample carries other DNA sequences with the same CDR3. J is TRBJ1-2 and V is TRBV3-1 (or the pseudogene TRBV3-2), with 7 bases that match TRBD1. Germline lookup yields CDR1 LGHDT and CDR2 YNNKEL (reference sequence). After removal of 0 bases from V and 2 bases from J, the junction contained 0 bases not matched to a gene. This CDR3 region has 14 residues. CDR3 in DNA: TGTGCCAGCAGCCAAGACAGGGGGAACTATGGCTACACCTTC. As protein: CASSQDRGNYGYTF.

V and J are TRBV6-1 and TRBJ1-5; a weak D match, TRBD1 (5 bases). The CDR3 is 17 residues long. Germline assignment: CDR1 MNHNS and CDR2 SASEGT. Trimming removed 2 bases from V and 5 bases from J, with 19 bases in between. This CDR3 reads CASSETHRTYLDQPQHF. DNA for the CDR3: TGTGCCAGCAGTGAAACCCACAGGACTTACCTTGATCAGCCCCAGCATTTT.

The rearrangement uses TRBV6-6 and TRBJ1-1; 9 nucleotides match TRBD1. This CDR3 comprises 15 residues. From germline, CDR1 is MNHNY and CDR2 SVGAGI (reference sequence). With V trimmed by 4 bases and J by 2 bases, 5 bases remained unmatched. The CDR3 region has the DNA TGTGCCAGCAGTTGGGTGACAGGGGGAAACACTGAAGCTTTCTTT. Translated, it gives CASSWVTGGNTEAFF.

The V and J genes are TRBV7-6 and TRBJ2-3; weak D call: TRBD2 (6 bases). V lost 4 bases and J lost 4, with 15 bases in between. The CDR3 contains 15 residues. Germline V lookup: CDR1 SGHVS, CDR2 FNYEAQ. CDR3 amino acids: CASSSRDSQADTQYF. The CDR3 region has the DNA TGTGCCAGCAGCTCCCGGGACTCCCAGGCAGATACGCAGTATTTT.

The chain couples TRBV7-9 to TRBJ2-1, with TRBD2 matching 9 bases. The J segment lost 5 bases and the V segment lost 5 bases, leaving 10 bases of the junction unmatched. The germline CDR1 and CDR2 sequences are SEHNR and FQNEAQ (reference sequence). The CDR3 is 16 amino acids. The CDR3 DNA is TGTGCCAGCAGCCCCGACTTGCGGGGGGGTGACAATGAGCAGTTCTTC. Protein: CASSPDLRGGDNEQFF. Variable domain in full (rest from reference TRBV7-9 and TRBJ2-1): DTGVSQNPRHKITKRGQNVTFRCDPISEHNRLYWYRQTLGQGPEFLTYFQNEAQLEKSRLLSDRFSAERPKGSFSTLEIQRTEQGDSAMYLCASSPDLRGGDNEQFFGPGTRLTVL.

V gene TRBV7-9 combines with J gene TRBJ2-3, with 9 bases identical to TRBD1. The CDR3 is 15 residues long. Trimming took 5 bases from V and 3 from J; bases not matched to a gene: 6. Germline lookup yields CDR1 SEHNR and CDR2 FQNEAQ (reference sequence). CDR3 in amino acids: CASSPWTGATDTQYF. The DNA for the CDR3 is TGTGCCAGCAGCCCCTGGACAGGGGCTACAGATACGCAGTATTTT.

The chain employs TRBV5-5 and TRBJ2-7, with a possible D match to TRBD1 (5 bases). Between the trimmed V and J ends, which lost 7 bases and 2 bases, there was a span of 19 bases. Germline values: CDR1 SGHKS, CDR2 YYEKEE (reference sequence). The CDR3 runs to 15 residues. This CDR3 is CASRSGQGMTYEQYF. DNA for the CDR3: TGTGCCAGCCGATCCGGCCAGGGAATGACCTACGAGCAGTACTTC.

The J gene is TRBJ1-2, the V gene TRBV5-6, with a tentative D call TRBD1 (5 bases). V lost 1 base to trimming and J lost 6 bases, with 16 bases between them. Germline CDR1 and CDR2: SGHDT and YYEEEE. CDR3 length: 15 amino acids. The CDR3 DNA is TGTGCCAGCAGCTTGCCTTGGGACGGGAGGAATGGCTACACCTTC. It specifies CASSLPWDGRNGYTF.